The 14 T cell receptor beta chains below come from one sample, sequenced in a study of metastatic and nonmetastatic thyroid tumors. All patients were treatment-naive before thyroid surgery. TCRdb re-clonotyped the PCR reads via MiXCR. The table has approximately 90,000 clones, about an eighth seen once. The sample comprised blood. The source is a female donor with papillary thyroid cancer or a benign thyroid nodule (not recorded which). Some clones in this sample may be carry-over from other donors' samples.

This clone has ten or more counts. This may come from a read error, since a much larger clone is one base off. CDR3 nucleotide sequence: TGTGCCAGCTCACCACGGACGGACGGCTGCGAGCAGTACTTC. This encodes CASSPRTDGCEQYF. The genes are TRBV18 and TRBJ2-7, with no clear D. The CDR3 runs to 14 residues. Germline values: CDR1 KGHSH, CDR2 LQKENI. V lost 1 base and J 6 bases, leaving 13 bases between the germline ends.

With regard to this clone: Since the CDR3 does not end with the conserved phenylalanine or tryptophan, this likely comes from a read error. The V gene is TRBV28, the J gene TRBJ1-2; D is uncertain. Trimming stripped 6 bases from V and 6 bases from J, with 23 bases between. This CDR3 spans 16 amino acids. Germline V CDR1 and CDR2: MDHEN, SYDVKM. CDR3 coding DNA: TGTGCCAGCAGAACCTCCCAGCCCGGGGTGGGTAATGGCTACACCTCC. Protein: CASRTSQPGVGNGYTS.

The table lists this clone with many counts. This chain links TRBV19 with TRBJ1-6; D remains unclear. Germline CDR1 reads LNHDA; CDR2 reads SQIVND (reference sequence). This CDR3 spans 13 amino acids. V was shortened by 6 bases and J by 4 bases, with 7 bases between the two germline ends. The CDR3 DNA reads as TGTGCCAGTAGCGCAGAATATAATTCACCCCTCCACTTT. Its protein product is CASSAEYNSPLHF.

The sample holds many counts of this clone. This rearrangement joins TRBV9 to TRBJ2-3; D may be TRBD1 (6 bases). Trimming removed 4 bases at V and 0 bases at J, with 12 bases between. CDR1 is SGDLS and CDR2 is YYNGEE in the germline V gene. This CDR3 has 15 amino acids. The CDR3 loop reads CASSRGGLSTDTQYF. In DNA form, the CDR3 reads TGTGCCAGCAGCCGTGGGGGCCTAAGCACAGATACGCAGTATTTT.

The CDR3 here is CASSEREDRVGTGELFF. The CDR3 region has the DNA TGTGCCAGCAGTGAACGGGAAGACAGGGTAGGGACCGGGGAGCTGTTTTTT. V and J are TRBV6-1 and TRBJ2-2; 7 nucleotides agree with TRBD1. This CDR3 is built from 17 residues. Germline-derived CDR1 and CDR2 are MNHNS and SASEGT. With V trimmed by 2 bases and J by 5 bases, 11 bases remained unmatched.

There are many counts of this clone. The V and J genes are TRBV10-2 and TRBJ2-7; 11 positions agree with TRBD1. After removal of 6 bases from V and 3 bases from J, the junction contained 4 bases not matched to a gene. CDR3 length: 14 amino acids. Germline V gene lookup returns CDR1 WSHSY and CDR2 SAAADI. CDR3 protein: CASRGQGAGYEQYF. The CDR3 DNA follows: TGCGCCAGCAGAGGACAGGGGGCTGGCTACGAGCAGTACTTC.

This clone was seen ten or more times. The DNA of the CDR3 is TGCAGTGCTAGAGATAACGGTAAGGGAACCCGCAATCAGCCCCAGCATTTT. Its translation is CSARDNGKGTRNQPQHF. The chain links TRBV20-1 to TRBJ1-5, with unresolved D. V lost 0 bases to trimming and J lost 2 bases, with 17 bases between them. The V gene's germline CDR1 is DFQATT and CDR2 SNEGSKA (reference sequence). The CDR3 length is 17 residues.

This clone was recorded at least ten times. J is TRBJ2-5 and V is TRBV27; no reliable D call. The germline V and J ends were trimmed by 0 bases and 3 bases, with 11 bases remaining between them. The CDR3 extends over 15 amino acids. CDR1 is MNHEY and CDR2 is SMNVEV in the germline V gene (reference sequence). The CDR3 DNA reads TGTGCCAGCAGTTTATCTCCAGCTGTGAAAGAGACCCAGTACTTC. Encoded protein: CASSLSPAVKETQYF.

This clone occurred many times. V is TRBV9 and J is TRBJ1-4; TRBD1 matches 8 bases. V lost 4 bases and J lost 7; bases outside the gene matches: 12. The CDR3 is made up of 16 amino acids. The germline gives CDR1 SGDLS, CDR2 YYNGEE. The CDR3 nucleotides read TGTGCCAGCAGCCCGGGCGTGACAGGGGTTCGTGAAAAACTGTTTTTT. Protein product: CASSPGVTGVREKLFF.

This clone was counted at least ten times. J is TRBJ1-6 and V is TRBV28; 9 bases are a match to TRBD1. CDR3 length: 15 residues. V shed 10 bases, J shed 4 bases, and the junction held 8 bases outside the gene matches. Germline loops: CDR1 MDHEN, CDR2 SYDVKM. Here the CDR3 reads CAIRTGAVYNSPLHF. The CDR3 DNA is TGTGCCATCCGGACAGGGGCCGTTTATAATTCACCCCTCCACTTT.

There are many counts of this clone. CDR3 sequence reads: CASSRLGETQYF. Written as DNA, the CDR3 is TGCGCCAGCAGCAGATTGGGGGAGACCCAGTACTTC. The V gene is TRBV5-1, the J gene TRBJ2-5; D not certain. The ends were cut back, 4 bases at V and 5 bases at J, with 9 bases in the middle. The CDR3 is 12 residues long. CDR1 is SGHRS, CDR2 YFSETQ, per germline. The entire variable domain, with the rest obtained from reference TRBV5-1 and TRBJ2-5, is as follows: KAGVTQTPRYLIKTRGQQVTLSCSPISGHRSVSWYQQTPGQGLQFLFEYFSETQRNKGNFPGRFSGRQFSNSRSEMNVSTLELGDSALYLCASSRLGETQYFGPGTRLLVL.

This clone has ten or more counts. The V call is TRBV9, the J call TRBJ1-3, with 7 bases fitting TRBD1. The CDR3 has 12 amino acids. Germline CDR1 SGDLS, CDR2 YYNGEE. V lost 4 bases and J lost 8; bases outside the gene matches: 3. This CDR3 reads CASSIQGDTIYF. In nucleotides, the CDR3 is TGTGCCAGCAGCATTCAGGGGGACACCATATATTTT.

This clone was counted only a few times. One end of the junction does not line up with germline, which may come from a read error. This chain joins TRBV28 and TRBJ1-6; a possible D gene is TRBD1 (5 bases). The CDR3 has 17 residues. CDR1 and CDR2 (germline): MDHEN, SYDVKM. The CDR3 region has the DNA TGTGCCGTTTCTCGGAGGGGACCTGCTCCGTTAAATTCACCACTCCACTTT. Its protein product is CAVSRRGPAPLNSPLHF.

The chain carries TRBV20-1 and TRBJ2-7, with unresolved D. Germline V gene lookup returns CDR1 DFQATT and CDR2 SNEGSKA (reference sequence). The V and J ends lost 4 bases and 5 bases respectively, with 9 bases between them. CDR3 size: 11 residues. The CDR3 nucleotides are TGCAGTGCTAAGTGGGTTCACGAGCAGTACTTC. Its translation is CSAKWVHEQYF.